Each of the 6 T cell receptor beta chains below was sequenced from the same sample in a study of blood T cell repertoires in COVID-19. Method: immunoSEQ multiplex PCR; TCRdb's copy keeps in-frame clones and lacks some. This table holds roughly 140,000 clones, 88% found once. The sample taken for sequencing was peripheral blood. The receptors originated from a man in his sixties or seventies with acute or convalescent COVID-19.

The chain couples TRBV28 to TRBJ1-2; TRBD1 matches at 10 bases. V dropped 6 bases and J dropped 8; count of bases not matched to a gene: 12. The germline gives CDR1 MDHEN, CDR2 SYDVKM. The CDR3 loop spans 15 amino acids. The DNA of the CDR3 is TGTGCCAGCAGGTTGGCCGGGACAGGGGCCGGGGGCTACACCTTC. It encodes CASRLAGTGAGGYTF.

The J gene is TRBJ1-4, the V gene TRBV30; D unresolved. Trimming removed 0 bases at V and 0 bases at J, with 11 bases between. In germline, CDR1 is GTSNPN, CDR2 SVGIG (reference sequence). This CDR3 is built from 16 residues. The CDR3 nucleotides read TGTGCCTGGAGTGTAGAAGCTGTTGCAACTAATGAAAAACTGTTTTTT. This codes for CAWSVEAVATNEKLFF.

CDR3 DNA: TGTGCCACCAGTTCCAGACAGACCGCGACCCACGAGCAGTACTTC. Protein: CATSSRQTATHEQYF. The gene calls are TRBV24-1 and TRBJ2-7, with a tentative D call TRBD1 (5 bases). Germline CDR1 reads KGHDR; CDR2 reads SFDVKD. Trimming took off 6 bases at V and 5 bases at J, with 19 bases between the two ends. This CDR3 contains 15 residues.

The genes are TRBV7-6 and TRBJ2-1; 7 positions match TRBD2. With 4 bases clipped from V and 7 bases from J, the junction kept 7 bases outside the gene matches. The CDR3 is 14 residues long. Germline CDR1 reads SGHVS; CDR2 reads FNYEAQ. DNA for the CDR3: TGTGCCAGCAGCTCCTACTTGGGGGGGAATGAGCAGTTCTTC. It specifies CASSSYLGGNEQFF. Looking up the rest from reference TRBV7-6 and TRBJ2-1 gives the full variable domain: GAGVSQSPRYKVTKRGQDVALRCDPISGHVSLYWYRQALGQGPEFLTYFNYEAQQDKSGLPNDRFSAERPEGSISTLTIQRTEQRDSAMYRCASSSYLGGNEQFFGPGTRLTVL.

The chain uses TRBV20-1 and TRBJ2-1, with TRBD2 matching over 12 bases. Germline loops: CDR1 DFQATT, CDR2 SNEGSKA (reference sequence). V gave up 3 bases and J gave up 1 base; unmatched junction bases: 7. This CDR3 is built from 17 residues. CDR3 DNA sequence: TGCAGTGCTAGTAGCCTAGCGGGGGGGATTTCCTACAATGAGCAGTTCTTC. It translates to CSASSLAGGISYNEQFF.

The J gene is TRBJ2-7, the V gene TRBV6-5; TRBD1 matches at 8 bases. CDR1 is MNHEY and CDR2 is SVGAGI in the germline V gene. The CDR3 length is 14 residues. V trimming: 5 bases; J trimming: 7 bases; junction bases outside the gene matches: 10. The CDR3 here is CASSLQGASREQYF. Written as DNA, the CDR3 is TGTGCCAGCAGTCTCCAGGGGGCGTCGAGGGAGCAGTACTTC.